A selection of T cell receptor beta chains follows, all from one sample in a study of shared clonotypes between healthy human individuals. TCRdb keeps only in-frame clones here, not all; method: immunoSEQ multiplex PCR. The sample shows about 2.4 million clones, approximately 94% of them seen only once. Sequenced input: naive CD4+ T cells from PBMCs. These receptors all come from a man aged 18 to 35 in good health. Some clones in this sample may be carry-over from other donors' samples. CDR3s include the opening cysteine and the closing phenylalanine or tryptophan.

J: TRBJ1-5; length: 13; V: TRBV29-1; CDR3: CSCFTSSNQPQHF
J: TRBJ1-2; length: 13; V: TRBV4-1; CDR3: CASSLQGATGYTF
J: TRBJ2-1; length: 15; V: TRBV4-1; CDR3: CASSVGGGDYNEQFF
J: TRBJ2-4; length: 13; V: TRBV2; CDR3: CASRQAGDNIQYF
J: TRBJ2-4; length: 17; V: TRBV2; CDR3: CASKNPTGGDIKNIQYF
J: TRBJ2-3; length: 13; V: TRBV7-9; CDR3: CASTAEGHDTQYF
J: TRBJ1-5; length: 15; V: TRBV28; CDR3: CASSPRIVTFQPQHF
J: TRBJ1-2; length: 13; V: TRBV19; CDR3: CASSIGGLGGYTF
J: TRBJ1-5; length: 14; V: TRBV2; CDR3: CASSAGRGNQPQHF
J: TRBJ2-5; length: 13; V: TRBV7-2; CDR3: CASSLQGRETQYF
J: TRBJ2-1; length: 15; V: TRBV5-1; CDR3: CASSFMGQVYNEQFF
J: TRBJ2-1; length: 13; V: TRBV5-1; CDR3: CASNSGTSLSQFF
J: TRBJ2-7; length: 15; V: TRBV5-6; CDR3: CASSDGPALGYEQYF
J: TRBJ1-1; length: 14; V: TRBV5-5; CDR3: CASSLVVRNTEAFF
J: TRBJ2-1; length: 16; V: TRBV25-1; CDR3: CASSEARPSSYNEQFF
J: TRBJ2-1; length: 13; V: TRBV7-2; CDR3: CASSFSGSGEQFF
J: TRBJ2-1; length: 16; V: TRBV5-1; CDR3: CASSWTRDRVHNEQFF
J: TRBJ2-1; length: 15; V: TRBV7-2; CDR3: CASSLQAGTYNEQFF
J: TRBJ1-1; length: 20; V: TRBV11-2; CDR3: CASSLDLVTASHREDTEAFF
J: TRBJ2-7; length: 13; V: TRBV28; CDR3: CATERGGWYEQYF
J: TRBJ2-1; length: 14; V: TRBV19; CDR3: CASSRGTSGTEQFF
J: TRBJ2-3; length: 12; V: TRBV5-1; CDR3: CASRSAADTQYF
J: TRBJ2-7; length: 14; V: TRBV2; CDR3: CASSAGQDSYEQYF
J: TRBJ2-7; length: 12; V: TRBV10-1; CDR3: CASAPGSYEQYF
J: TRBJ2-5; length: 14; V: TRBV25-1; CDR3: CASSGRTFGETQYF
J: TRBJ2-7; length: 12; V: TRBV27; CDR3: CASSASGYEQYF
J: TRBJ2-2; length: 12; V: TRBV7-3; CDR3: CASSPDTGELFF
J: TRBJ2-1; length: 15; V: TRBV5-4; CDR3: CASSLTSGLYNEQFF
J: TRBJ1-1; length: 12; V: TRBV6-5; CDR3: CASSRGQAKAFF
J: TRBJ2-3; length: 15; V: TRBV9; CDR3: CASSVIAGETDTQYF
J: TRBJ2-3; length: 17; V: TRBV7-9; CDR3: CASSASGTRKPTDTQYF
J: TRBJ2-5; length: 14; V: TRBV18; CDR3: CASSPGLPRETQYF
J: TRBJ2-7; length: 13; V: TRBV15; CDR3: CATSRAAPSEQYF
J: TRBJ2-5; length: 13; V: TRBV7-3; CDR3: CASSLGQQETQYF
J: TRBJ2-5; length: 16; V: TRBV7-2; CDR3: CASTPFTGTAQETQYF
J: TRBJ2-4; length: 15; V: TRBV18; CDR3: CASSPLDQTGNIQYF
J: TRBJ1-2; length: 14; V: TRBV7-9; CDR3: CASSLEAQGGGYTF
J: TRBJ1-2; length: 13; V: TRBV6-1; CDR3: CASSEGGELTGTF
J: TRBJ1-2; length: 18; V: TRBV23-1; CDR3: CASSLLASGRRSNYGYTF
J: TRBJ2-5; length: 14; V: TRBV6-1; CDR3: CAGGGPGIVETQYF
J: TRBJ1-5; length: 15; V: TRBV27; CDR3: CASTPNGGAAQPQHF
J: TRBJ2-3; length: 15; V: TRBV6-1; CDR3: CASSAWQGSTDTQYF
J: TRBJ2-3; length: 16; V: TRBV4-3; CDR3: CASSQDKRTGVDTQYF
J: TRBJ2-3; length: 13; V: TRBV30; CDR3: CAWSLWSADTQYF